This TCR beta chain stems from a study of T-cell reconstitution after alpha-beta-depleted transplantation in children. The TCRbeta library incorporated unique molecular identifiers. TCRdb reanalysed the PCR reads using MiXCR and keeps one entry per CDR3 protein. Of some 390,000 distinct CDR3 sequences in the sample, just over 20% are singletons; the top ten hold around 3.9%. Trimming pared 1 base from V and 5 bases from J, leaving 11 bases between. CDR1 LNHNV and CDR2 YYDKDF come from the germline V gene (reference sequence). The CDR3 consists of 14 residues. The origin of this receptor is a human donor who donated a stem cell graft to a child with acute myeloid leukemia. The chain recombines TRBV15 with TRBJ2-5; D remains unclear. The specimen comprised PBMCs from the stem cell graft donor, sampled from the stem cell graft. Written as DNA, the CDR3 is TGTGCCACCAGCAGAGTCGGTGACGGGGAGACCCAGTACTTC. Translating it yields CATSRVGDGETQYF.